This T cell receptor (beta chain) was captured in a study of control samples from healthy donors and cancer patients. Profiling relied on immunoSEQ multiplex PCR, and the TCRdb table lists in-frame clones only, not all of them. The sample gives some 150,000 clones, 85% to 95% of which show up once; about 5.6% is in the top ten. V dropped 10 bases and J dropped 6 bases, with 12 bases sitting between them. The germline CDR1 and CDR2 sequences are MNHEY and SVGAGI. This CDR3 contains 11 residues. The chain links TRBV6-5 to TRBJ1-2; D is possibly TRBD1 (5 bases). This clonotype was sampled from a man in his forties or fifties in good health. Sequencing was done on a sample of blood. The CDR3 loop reads CATGAGHGYTF. The CDR3 DNA reads as TGTGCCACCGGGGCGGGGCATGGCTACACCTTC.